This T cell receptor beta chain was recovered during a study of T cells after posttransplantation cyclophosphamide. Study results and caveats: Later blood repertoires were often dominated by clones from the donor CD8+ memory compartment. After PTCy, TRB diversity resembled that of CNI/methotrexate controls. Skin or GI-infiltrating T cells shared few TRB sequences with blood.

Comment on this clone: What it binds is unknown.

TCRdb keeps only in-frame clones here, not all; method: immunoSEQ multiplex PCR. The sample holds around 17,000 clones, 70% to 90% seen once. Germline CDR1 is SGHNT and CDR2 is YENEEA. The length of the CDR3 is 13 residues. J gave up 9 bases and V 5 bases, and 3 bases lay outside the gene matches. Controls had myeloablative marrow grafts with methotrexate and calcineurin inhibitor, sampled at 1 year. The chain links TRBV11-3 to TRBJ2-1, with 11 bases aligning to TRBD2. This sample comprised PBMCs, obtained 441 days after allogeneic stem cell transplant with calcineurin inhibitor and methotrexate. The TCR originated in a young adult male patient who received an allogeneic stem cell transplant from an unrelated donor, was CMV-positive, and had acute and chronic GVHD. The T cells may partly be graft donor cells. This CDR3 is CASSVGTSGEQFF. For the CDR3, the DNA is TGTGCCAGCAGCGTCGGGACTAGCGGTGAGCAGTTCTTC.